This T cell receptor beta chain was sequenced during a study of blood T cell repertoires in COVID-19. The assay was immunoSEQ multiplex PCR, and TCRdb's table has in-frame clones only and misses some. The sample has some 270,000 clones, 85% to 90% seen once; the top ten hold under 2.5%. The CDR3 is 12 amino acids. Trimming shortened V by 4 bases and J by 5 bases, and 8 bases separated the two germline ends. Germline CDR1 MNHEY, CDR2 SVGAGI. Seattle's cohort entered during active infection and was followed longitudinally. The rearrangement uses TRBV6-5 and TRBJ1-2; D ambiguous. The source material was peripheral blood. The receptor's source is an older woman with COVID-19, enrolled during active disease. For the CDR3, the DNA is TGTGCCAGCAGTTCTTATACTTATGGCTACACCTTC. This translates into CASSSYTYGYTF.